This is a list of T cell receptor beta chains from one sample in a study of OX40 agonist ivuxolimab in advanced cancers. Repertoires were generated with immunoSEQ multiplex PCR, while TCRdb's copy carries only in-frame clones and drops some. This table holds tens of thousands of clones, approximately 83% found once. Sequencing was performed on CD4+ or CD8+ T cells sorted from blood, taken in a trial of the OX40 agonist ivuxolimab. These receptors all stem from an adult with an advanced solid tumor such as melanoma, head and neck, liver or kidney cancer. The CDR3 runs from the conserved cysteine through the conserved F or W. The D gene is left open where the match is weak. Size values are once, few and many counts, or a class for expanded clones, and some rows have none.

j_call v_call clone_size d_call cdr3_aa cdr3_nt
TRBJ1-5 TRBV6-5 . . CASSYGGINQPQHF TGTGCCAGCAGTTACGGGGGGATCAATCAGCCCCAGCATTTT
TRBJ2-1 TRBV13 . TRBD1 CASSLGGQGYNEQFF TGTGCCAGCAGCTTGGGGGGACAGGGCTACAATGAGCAGTTCTTC
TRBJ1-6 TRBV19 many . CASSIGGDSPLHF TGTGCCAGTAGTATAGGGGGGGATTCACCCCTCCACTTT
TRBJ2-7 TRBV6-5 . . CASSYGQPSYYEQYF TGTGCCAGCAGTTACGGACAGCCCTCCTACTACGAGCAGTACTTC
TRBJ1-5 TRBV7-9 once . CASSLDGQPQHF TGTGCCAGCAGCCTAGATGGGCAGCCCCAGCATTTT
TRBJ2-1 TRBV18 . . CASSPPGHNEQFF TGTGCCAGCTCACCCCCTGGCCACAATGAGCAGTTCTTC
TRBJ1-1 TRBV5-1 . . CASSLGMGNTEAFF TGCGCCAGCAGCTTGGGAATGGGAAACACTGAAGCTTTCTTT
TRBJ2-1 TRBV19 . . CASKQGGEYNEQFF TGTGCCAGTAAGCAGGGGGGCGAATACAATGAGCAGTTCTTC
TRBJ1-2 TRBV27 . TRBD1 CASSLTGVTSDYGYTF TGTGCCAGCAGTTTAACAGGGGTGACCTCCGACTATGGCTACACCTTC
TRBJ1-4 TRBV2 once TRBD1 CASRHRGQDEKLFF TGTGCCAGCAGACACAGGGGTCAAGATGAAAAACTGTTTTTT
TRBJ1-1 TRBV7-9 few . CASRHRVDTEAFF TGTGCCAGCAGACACCGGGTCGACACTGAAGCTTTCTTT
TRBJ2-7 TRBV6-1 . TRBD2 CASSGLGTSGYEQYF TGTGCCAGCAGTGGGCTCGGGACTAGTGGCTACGAGCAGTACTTC
TRBJ2-1 TRBV7-9 once TRBD2 CASSLAGGGDNEQFF TGTGCCAGCAGCTTAGCCGGCGGGGGGGACAATGAGCAGTTCTTC
TRBJ2-7 TRBV7-9 . . CASSDSGGLLTSYEQYF TGTGCCAGCAGCGACTCAGGTGGGTTGCTAACCTCCTACGAGCAGTACTTC
TRBJ1-5 TRBV7-8 once . CASSLGGQHQPQHF TGTGCCAGCAGCTTAGGGGGCCAACATCAGCCCCAGCATTTT
TRBJ1-1 TRBV7-6 . . CASSLEGLPEAFF TGTGCCAGCAGCTTAGAAGGACTCCCTGAAGCTTTCTTT
TRBJ1-1 TRBV27 . . CASSIQGTEAFF TGTGCCAGCAGCATACAGGGAACTGAAGCTTTCTTT
TRBJ1-2 TRBV28 . . CASSLRGLYGYTF TGTGCCAGCAGTTTGAGGGGCCTCTATGGCTACACCTTC
TRBJ2-7 TRBV10-3 . TRBD1 CAISEPGQGRDEQYF TGTGCCATCAGTGAACCGGGACAGGGGAGGGACGAGCAGTACTTC
TRBJ1-1 TRBV21-1 . . CASSKDQGLNTEAFF TGTGCCAGCAGCAAAGACCAGGGCCTTAACACTGAAGCTTTCTTT
TRBJ2-3 TRBV4-2 . TRBD2 CASSQDLLAGPTDTQYF TGTGCCAGCAGCCAAGACTTGCTAGCGGGGCCTACAGATACGCAGTATTTT
TRBJ1-2 TRBV29-1 . . CSGGESDYGYTF TGCAGCGGGGGAGAATCGGACTATGGCTACACCTTC
TRBJ1-3 TRBV6-6 . . CASSYGDGNTIYF TGTGCCAGCAGTTACGGGGACGGAAACACCATATATTTT
TRBJ1-4 TRBV30 . . CAWRSQFNEKLFF TGTGCCTGGAGAAGTCAGTTTAATGAAAAACTGTTTTTT
TRBJ1-5 TRBV5-1 . . CASSLLPSNQPQHF TGCGCCAGCAGCTTATTGCCTAGCAATCAGCCCCAGCATTTT
TRBJ1-2 TRBV28 . . CASSSLREELYGYTF TGTGCCAGCAGTTCACTACGGGAGGAACTTTATGGCTACACCTTC
TRBJ1-6 TRBV5-4 . . CASSTSESPLHF TGTGCCAGCAGCACAAGTGAATCACCCCTCCACTTT
TRBJ2-7 TRBV2 . . CASGGLVSYEQYF TGTGCCAGCGGGGGACTTGTCTCCTACGAGCAGTACTTC
TRBJ2-5 TRBV10-3 . TRBD2 CAISESIVAGLQETQYF TGTGCCATCAGTGAGTCGATCGTAGCGGGGTTACAAGAGACCCAGTACTTC
TRBJ1-1 TRBV19 . TRBD1 CASSIGTGGPNTEAFF TGTGCCAGTAGTATCGGGACAGGGGGACCTAACACTGAAGCTTTCTTT
TRBJ1-5 TRBV27 . . CASSFFGQPQHF TGTGCCAGCAGTTTCTTTGGGCAGCCCCAGCATTTT
TRBJ2-7 TRBV6-6 . . CASSYGWGFQYEQYF TGTGCCAGCAGTTACGGTTGGGGATTCCAGTACGAGCAGTACTTC
TRBJ1-5 TRBV7-2 once . CASSPDLFNQPQHF TGTGCCAGCAGCCCCGACCTGTTCAATCAGCCCCAGCATTTT
TRBJ1-4 TRBV19 . . CASSIGQDFNEKLFF TGTGCCAGTAGTATTGGGCAGGACTTTAATGAAAAACTGTTTTTT
TRBJ1-1 TRBV4-2 medium-sized . CASSQVKGTDSEAFF TGTGCCAGCAGCCAAGTTAAAGGTACCGACTCTGAAGCTTTCTTT
TRBJ1-5 TRBV11-2 . TRBD1 CASSTGTAQPQHF TGTGCCAGCAGCACGGGGACAGCCCAGCCCCAGCATTTT
TRBJ2-1 TRBV7-9 . TRBD2 CASSSVGGTSGGYNEQFF TGTGCCAGCAGCTCCGTGGGTGGGACTAGCGGGGGGTACAATGAGCAGTTCTTC
TRBJ2-1 TRBV13 few . CASSSTGRNEQFF TGTGCCAGCAGCTCCACAGGGCGGAATGAGCAGTTCTTC
TRBJ1-1 TRBV30 few . CAWSVRPAEAFF TGTGCCTGGAGTGTACGACCCGCTGAAGCTTTCTTT
TRBJ2-5 TRBV2 . . CAILTGISYEQYF TGTGCCATCCTGACGGGGATCTCCTATGAGCAGTACTTC
TRBJ2-2 TRBV9 . TRBD2 CASSVWASGGTGELFF TGTGCCAGCAGCGTTTGGGCTAGCGGGGGCACCGGGGAGCTGTTTTTT
TRBJ1-1 TRBV6-6 . . CASSYENTEAFF TGTGCCAGCAGTTACGAGAACACTGAAGCTTTCTTT
TRBJ2-1 TRBV29-1 . . CSVDTSREQFF TGCAGCGTTGACACCTCACGGGAGCAGTTCTTC